The clone carrying this T cell receptor (beta chain) was picked up one time. Its antigen is undetermined. Sequencing templates came from extracted RNA that was reverse transcribed into cDNA. Only in-frame clones appear in the TCRdb table, and some are missing; sequencing was by immunoSEQ multiplex PCR. The sample shows 130,000 to 150,000 clones, roughly four fifths of them seen only once. The treatment is: oral pan-JAK inhibitor, 5-10 mg twice daily. Germline V lookup: CDR1 MNHEY, CDR2 SVGAGI. This CDR3 region has 13 residues. The germline V and J ends were trimmed by 2 bases and 7 bases, with 8 bases remaining between them. The data are from a study of CD8+ T cells in alopecia areata. The wider study: Affected scalp percentage determined the severity score of treated patients.

The study's findings and limits: Among the 100 top clones, expanded CD8+ clones, like scalp clonality, were significantly decreased by tofacitinib.

This chain uses TRBV6-5 with TRBJ2-2; D remains ambiguous. This receptor was identified in a human donor with alopecia areata. The material was CD8+ T cells sorted from blood, obtained at week 4, from a patient treated with tofacitinib. The CDR3 DNA follows: TGTGCCAGCAGTTACGGTGTCGGCGGGGAGCTGTTTTTT. The encoded protein is CASSYGVGGELFF.